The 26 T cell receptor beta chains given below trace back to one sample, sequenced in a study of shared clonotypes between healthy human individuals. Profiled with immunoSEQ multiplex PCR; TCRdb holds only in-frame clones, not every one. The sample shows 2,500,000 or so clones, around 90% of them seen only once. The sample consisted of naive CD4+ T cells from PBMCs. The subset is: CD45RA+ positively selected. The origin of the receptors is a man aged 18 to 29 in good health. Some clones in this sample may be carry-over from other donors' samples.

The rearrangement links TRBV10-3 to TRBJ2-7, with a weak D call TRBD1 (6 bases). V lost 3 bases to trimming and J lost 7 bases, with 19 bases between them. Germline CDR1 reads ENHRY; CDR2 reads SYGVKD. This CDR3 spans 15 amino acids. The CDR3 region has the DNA TGTGCCATCAGTGATCCAGACAGGATTAGGAAAGAGCAGTACTTC. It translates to CAISDPDRIRKEQYF.

CDR3 in amino acids: CASIVTGGSPGELFF. CDR3 nucleotide sequence: TGTGCCAGTATCGTGACAGGGGGCTCCCCCGGGGAGCTGTTTTTT. The rearrangement links TRBV19 to TRBJ2-2, with 10 bases that match TRBD1. Germline assignment: CDR1 LNHDA and CDR2 SQIVND (reference sequence). V dropped 7 bases and J dropped 6; count of bases not matched to a gene: 8. This CDR3 comprises 15 residues.

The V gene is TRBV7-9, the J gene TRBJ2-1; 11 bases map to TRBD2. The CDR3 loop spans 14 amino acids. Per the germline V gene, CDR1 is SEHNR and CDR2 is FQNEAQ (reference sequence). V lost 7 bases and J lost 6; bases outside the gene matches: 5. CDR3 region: CASILAGVGNEQFF. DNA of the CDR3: TGTGCCAGCATACTAGCGGGAGTAGGCAATGAGCAGTTCTTC. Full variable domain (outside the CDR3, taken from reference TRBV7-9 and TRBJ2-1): DTGVSQNPRHKITKRGQNVTFRCDPISEHNRLYWYRQTLGQGPEFLTYFQNEAQLEKSRLLSDRFSAERPKGSFSTLEIQRTEQGDSAMYLCASILAGVGNEQFFGPGTRLTVL.

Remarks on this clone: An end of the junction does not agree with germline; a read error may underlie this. In nucleotides, the CDR3 is TGTGCCAGCAGCGTAACAAGGAACACTGAAGCTTTCTTT. The encoded protein is CASSVTRNTEAFF. The V and J genes are TRBV7-3 and TRBJ1-1; D gene ambiguous. This CDR3 comprises 13 residues. The germline CDR1 and CDR2 sequences are SGHTA and FQGTGA.

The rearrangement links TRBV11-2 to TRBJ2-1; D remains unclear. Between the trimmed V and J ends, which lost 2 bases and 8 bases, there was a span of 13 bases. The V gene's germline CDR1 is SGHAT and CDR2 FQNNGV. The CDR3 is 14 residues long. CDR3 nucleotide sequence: TGTGCCAGCAGCTTAATGGCCGTGGTGGATGAGCAGTTCTTC. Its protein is CASSLMAVVDEQFF.

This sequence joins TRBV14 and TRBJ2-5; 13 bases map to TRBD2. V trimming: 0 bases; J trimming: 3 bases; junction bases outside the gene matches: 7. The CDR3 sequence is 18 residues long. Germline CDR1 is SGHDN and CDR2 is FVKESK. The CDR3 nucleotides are TGTGCCAGCAGCCAAGAGACCGTGGGGACTAGCGGGAAAGAGACCCAGTACTTC. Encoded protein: CASSQETVGTSGKETQYF.

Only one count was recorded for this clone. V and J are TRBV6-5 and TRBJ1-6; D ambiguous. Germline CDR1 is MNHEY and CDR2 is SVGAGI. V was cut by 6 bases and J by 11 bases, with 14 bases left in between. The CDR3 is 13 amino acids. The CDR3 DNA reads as TGTGCCAGCAGGCCGGGTCTTGGGGCACCCCTCCACTTT. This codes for CASRPGLGAPLHF.

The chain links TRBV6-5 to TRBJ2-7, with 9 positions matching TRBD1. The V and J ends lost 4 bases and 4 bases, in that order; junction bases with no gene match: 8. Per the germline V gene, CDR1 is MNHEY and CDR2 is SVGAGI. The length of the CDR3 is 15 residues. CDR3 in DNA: TGTGCCAGCAGTTCCGAACAGGGGGCGACGTACGAGCAGTACTTC. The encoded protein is CASSSEQGATYEQYF.

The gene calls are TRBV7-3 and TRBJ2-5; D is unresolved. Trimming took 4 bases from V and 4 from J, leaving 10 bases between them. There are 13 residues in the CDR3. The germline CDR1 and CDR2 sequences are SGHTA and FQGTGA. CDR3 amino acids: CASSSTPAETQYF. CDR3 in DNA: TGTGCCAGCAGCTCGACCCCGGCAGAGACCCAGTACTTC.

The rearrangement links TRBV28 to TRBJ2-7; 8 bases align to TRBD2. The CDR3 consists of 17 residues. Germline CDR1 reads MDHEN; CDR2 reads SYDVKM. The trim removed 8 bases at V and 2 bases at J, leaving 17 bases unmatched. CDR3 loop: CASPPTGTRGSAYEQYF. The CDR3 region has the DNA TGTGCCAGCCCTCCCACCGGGACTAGGGGGTCGGCCTACGAGCAGTACTTC.

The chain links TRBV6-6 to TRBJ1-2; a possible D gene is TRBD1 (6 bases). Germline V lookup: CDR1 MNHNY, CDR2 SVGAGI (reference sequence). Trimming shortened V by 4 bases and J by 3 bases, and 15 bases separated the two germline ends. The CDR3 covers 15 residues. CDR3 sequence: CASSSTRQVYYGYTF. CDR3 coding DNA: TGTGCCAGCAGTTCGACTCGACAGGTGTACTATGGCTACACCTTC.

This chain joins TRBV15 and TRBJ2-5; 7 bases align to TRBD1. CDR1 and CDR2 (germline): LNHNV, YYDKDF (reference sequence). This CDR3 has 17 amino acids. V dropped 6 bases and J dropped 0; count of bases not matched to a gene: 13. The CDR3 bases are TGTGCCACCAGAAGGGGGATAGGGACAGCGTACCAAGAGACCCAGTACTTC. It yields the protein CATRRGIGTAYQETQYF.

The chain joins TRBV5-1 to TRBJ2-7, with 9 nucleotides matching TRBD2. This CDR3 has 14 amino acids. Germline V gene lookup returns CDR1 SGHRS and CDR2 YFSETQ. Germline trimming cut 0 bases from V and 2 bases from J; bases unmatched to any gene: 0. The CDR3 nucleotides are TGCGCCAGCAGCTTGGGGACTAGCGCCTACGAGCAGTACTTC. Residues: CASSLGTSAYEQYF.

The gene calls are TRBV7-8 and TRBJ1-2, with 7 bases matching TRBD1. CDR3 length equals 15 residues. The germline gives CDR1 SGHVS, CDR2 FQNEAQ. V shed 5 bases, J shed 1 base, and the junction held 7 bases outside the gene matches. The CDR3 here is CASSPPGGDNYGYTF. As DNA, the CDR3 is TGTGCCAGCAGCCCACCAGGGGGGGATAACTATGGCTACACCTTC.

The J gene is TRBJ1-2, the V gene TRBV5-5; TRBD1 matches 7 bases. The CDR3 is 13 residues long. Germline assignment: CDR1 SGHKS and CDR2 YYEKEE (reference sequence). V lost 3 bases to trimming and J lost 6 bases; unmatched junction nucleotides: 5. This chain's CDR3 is CASSSAGGDGYTF. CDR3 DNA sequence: TGTGCCAGCAGCTCCGCAGGGGGGGATGGCTACACCTTC.

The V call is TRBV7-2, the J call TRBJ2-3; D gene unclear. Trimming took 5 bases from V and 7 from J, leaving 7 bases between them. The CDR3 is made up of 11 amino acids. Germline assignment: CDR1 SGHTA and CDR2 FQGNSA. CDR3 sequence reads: CASSASYTQYF. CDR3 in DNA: TGTGCCAGCAGCGCGAGTTATACGCAGTATTTT.

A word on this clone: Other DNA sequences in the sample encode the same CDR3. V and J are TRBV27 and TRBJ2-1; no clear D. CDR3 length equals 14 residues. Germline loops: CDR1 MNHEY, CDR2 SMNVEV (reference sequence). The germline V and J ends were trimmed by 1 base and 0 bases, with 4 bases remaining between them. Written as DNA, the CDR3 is TGTGCCAGCAGTTTATTCCCCTCCTACAATGAGCAGTTCTTC. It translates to CASSLFPSYNEQFF.

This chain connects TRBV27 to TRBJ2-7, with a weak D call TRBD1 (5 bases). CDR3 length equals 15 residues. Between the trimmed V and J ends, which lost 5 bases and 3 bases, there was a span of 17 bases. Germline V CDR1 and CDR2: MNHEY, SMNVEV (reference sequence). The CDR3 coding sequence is TGTGCCAGCAGTAAGACCCCCAGGGTGCACTACGAGCAGTACTTC. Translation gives CASSKTPRVHYEQYF.

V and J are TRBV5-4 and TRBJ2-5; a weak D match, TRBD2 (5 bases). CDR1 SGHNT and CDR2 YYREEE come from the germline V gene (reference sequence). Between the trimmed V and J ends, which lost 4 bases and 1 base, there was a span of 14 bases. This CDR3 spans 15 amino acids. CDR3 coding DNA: TGTGCCAGCAGCAGAGGAACGGGGTCCCAAGAGACCCAGTACTTC. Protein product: CASSRGTGSQETQYF.

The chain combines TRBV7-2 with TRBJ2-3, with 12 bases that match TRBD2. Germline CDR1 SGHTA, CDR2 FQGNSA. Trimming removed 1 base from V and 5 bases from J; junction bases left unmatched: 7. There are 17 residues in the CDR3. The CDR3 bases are TGTGCCAGCAGCTTAGGGACTAGCGGGAAGAAGGGAGATACGCAGTATTTT. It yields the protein CASSLGTSGKKGDTQYF.

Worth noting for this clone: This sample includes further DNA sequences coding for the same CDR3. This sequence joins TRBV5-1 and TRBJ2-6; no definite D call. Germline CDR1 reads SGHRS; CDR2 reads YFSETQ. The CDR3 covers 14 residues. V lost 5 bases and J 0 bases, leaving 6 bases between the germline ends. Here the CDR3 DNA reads TGCGCCAGCAGTTCCAGCTCTGGGGCCAACGTCCTGACTTTC. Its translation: CASSSSSGANVLTF.

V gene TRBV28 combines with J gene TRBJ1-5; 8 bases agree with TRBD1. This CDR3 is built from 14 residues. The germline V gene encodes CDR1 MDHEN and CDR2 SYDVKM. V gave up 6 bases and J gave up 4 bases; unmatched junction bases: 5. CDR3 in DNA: TGTGCCAGCAGCCGACAGGGGATGAATCAGCCCCAGCATTTT. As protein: CASSRQGMNQPQHF.

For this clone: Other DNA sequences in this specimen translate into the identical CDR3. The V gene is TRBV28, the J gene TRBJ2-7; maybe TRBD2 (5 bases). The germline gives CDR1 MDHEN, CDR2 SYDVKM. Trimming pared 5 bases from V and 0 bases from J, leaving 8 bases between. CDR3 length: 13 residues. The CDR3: CASSDRDSYEQYF. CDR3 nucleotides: TGTGCCAGCAGTGACCGGGACTCCTACGAGCAGTACTTC.

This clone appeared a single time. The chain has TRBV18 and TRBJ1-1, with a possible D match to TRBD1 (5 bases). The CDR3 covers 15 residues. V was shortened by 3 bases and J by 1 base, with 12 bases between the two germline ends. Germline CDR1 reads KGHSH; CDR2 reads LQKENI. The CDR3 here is CASSPTTRGNTEAFF. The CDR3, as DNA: TGTGCCAGCTCACCCACAACAAGGGGGAACACTGAAGCTTTCTTT.

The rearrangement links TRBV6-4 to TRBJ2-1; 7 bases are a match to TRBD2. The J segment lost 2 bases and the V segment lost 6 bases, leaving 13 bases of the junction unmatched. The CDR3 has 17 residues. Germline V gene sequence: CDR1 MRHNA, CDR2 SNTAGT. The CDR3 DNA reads TGTGCCAGCAGCCCCTCATCTAGCGGAGGCCCCTACAATGAGCAGTTCTTC. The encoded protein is CASSPSSSGGPYNEQFF.

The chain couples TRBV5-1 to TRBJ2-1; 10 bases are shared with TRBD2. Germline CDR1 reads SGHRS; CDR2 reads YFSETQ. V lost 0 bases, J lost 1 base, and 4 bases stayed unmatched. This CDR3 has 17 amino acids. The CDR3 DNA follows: TGCGCCAGCAGCTTGGACACTAGCGGGACTTCCTACAATGAGCAGTTCTTC. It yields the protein CASSLDTSGTSYNEQFF.